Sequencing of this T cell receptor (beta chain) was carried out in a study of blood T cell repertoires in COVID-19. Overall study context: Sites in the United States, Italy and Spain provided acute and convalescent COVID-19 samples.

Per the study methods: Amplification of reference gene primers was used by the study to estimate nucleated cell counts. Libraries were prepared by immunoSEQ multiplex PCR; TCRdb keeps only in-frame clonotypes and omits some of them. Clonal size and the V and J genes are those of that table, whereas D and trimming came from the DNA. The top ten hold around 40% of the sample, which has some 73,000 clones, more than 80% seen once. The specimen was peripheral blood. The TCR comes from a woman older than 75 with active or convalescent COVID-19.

The CDR3 loop is CASSTLWREEAFF. The CDR3 DNA reads TGCGCCAGCAGCACACTTTGGCGGGAGGAAGCTTTCTTT. The V call is TRBV5-1, the J call TRBJ1-1, with D unclear. CDR3 size: 13 residues. Trimming stripped 4 bases from V and 8 bases from J, with 15 bases between. Looked up from germline, CDR1 is SGHRS and CDR2 is YFSETQ.